This T cell receptor (beta chain) was found in a study of T cell responses to AZD1222 COVID-19 vaccine. Profiling relied on immunoSEQ multiplex PCR, and the TCRdb table lists in-frame clones only, not all of them. The sample gives around 99,000 clones, approximately 90% of which show up once; over 6.5% is in the top ten. The CDR3 covers 16 residues. Germline CDR1 and CDR2: SGHNT and YYREEE (reference sequence). Germline trimming cut 2 bases from V and 4 bases from J; bases unmatched to any gene: 8. The chain uses TRBV5-4 and TRBJ2-1, with 8 bases matching TRBD2. The TCR was taken from an adult in good health. The sample in question was peripheral blood, obtained on day 0 of AZD1222 vaccination. The CDR3 region is CASSLNSGGAYNEQFF. CDR3 sequence (DNA): TGTGCCAGCAGCTTAAACAGCGGGGGCGCTTACAATGAGCAGTTCTTC.